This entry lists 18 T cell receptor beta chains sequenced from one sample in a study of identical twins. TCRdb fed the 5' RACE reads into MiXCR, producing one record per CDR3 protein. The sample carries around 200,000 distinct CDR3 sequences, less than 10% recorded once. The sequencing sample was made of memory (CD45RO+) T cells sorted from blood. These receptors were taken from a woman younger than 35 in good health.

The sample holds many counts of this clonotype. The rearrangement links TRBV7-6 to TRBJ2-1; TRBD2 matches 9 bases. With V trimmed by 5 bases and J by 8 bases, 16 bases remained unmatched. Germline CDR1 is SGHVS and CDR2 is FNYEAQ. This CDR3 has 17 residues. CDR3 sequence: CASSRIRGRAMLYEQFF. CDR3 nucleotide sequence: TGTGCCAGCAGCCGAATCCGCGGGAGGGCCATGCTGTATGAGCAGTTCTTC.

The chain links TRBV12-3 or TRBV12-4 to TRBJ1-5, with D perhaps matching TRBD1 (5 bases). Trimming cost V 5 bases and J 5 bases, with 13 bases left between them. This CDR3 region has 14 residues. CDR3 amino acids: CASSLLRGDQPQHF. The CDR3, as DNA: TGTGCCAGCAGTCTCCTTCGGGGGGATCAGCCCCAGCATTTT.

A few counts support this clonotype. Here the CDR3 reads CSAIWFGRGGGDTQYF. The CDR3 region has the DNA TGCAGTGCTATCTGGTTCGGTAGGGGGGGCGGAGATACGCAGTATTTT. The chain joins TRBV20-1 to TRBJ2-3, with a weak D call TRBD2 (7 bases). Trimming removed 4 bases at V and 5 bases at J, with 22 bases between. CDR1 DFQATT and CDR2 SNEGSKA come from the germline V gene (reference sequence). This CDR3 contains 16 residues.

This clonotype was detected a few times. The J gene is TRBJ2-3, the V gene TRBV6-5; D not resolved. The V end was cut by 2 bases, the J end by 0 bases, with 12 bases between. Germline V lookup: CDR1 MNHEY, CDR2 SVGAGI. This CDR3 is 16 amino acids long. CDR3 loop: CASSYSPSPSTDTQYF. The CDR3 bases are TGTGCCAGCAGTTACAGTCCGAGCCCAAGCACAGATACGCAGTATTTT.

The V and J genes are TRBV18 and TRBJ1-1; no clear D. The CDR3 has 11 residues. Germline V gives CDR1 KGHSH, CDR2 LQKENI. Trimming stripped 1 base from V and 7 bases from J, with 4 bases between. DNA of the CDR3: TGTGCCAGCTCACCACAGGTTGAAGCTTTCTTT. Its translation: CASSPQVEAFF. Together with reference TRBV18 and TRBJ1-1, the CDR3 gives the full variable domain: NAGVMQNPRHLVRRRGQEARLRCSPMKGHSHVYWYRQLPEEGLKFMVYLQKENIIDESGMPKERFSAEFPKEGPSILRIQQVVRGDSAAYFCASSPQVEAFFGQGTRLTVV.

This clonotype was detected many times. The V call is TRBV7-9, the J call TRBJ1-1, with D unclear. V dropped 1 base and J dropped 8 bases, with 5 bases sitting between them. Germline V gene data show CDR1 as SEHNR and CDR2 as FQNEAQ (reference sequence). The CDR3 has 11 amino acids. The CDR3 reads CASSLVQEAFF. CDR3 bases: TGTGCCAGCAGCTTAGTGCAGGAAGCTTTCTTT.

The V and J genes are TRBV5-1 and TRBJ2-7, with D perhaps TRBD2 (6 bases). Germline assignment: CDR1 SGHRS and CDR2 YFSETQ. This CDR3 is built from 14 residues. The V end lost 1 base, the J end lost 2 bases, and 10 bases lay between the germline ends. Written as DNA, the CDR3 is TGCGCCAGCAGCTTGATCCCGGGGGCCTACGAGCAGTACTTC. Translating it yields CASSLIPGAYEQYF.

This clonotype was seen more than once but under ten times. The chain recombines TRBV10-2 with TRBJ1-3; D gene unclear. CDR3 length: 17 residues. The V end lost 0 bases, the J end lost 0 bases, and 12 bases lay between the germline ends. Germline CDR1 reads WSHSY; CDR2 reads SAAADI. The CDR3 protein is CASSESYFGSSGNTIYF. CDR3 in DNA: TGCGCCAGCAGTGAGTCTTATTTTGGGAGCTCTGGAAACACCATATATTTT.

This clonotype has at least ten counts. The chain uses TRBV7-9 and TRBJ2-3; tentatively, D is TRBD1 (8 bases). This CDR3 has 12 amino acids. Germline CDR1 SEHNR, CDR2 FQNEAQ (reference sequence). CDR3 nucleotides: TGTGCAGCGGGACAGGTAACAGATACGCAGTATTTT. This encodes CAAGQVTDTQYF. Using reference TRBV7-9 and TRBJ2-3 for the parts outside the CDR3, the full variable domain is DTGVSQNPRHKITKRGQNVTFRCDPISEHNRLYWYRQTLGQGPEFLTYFQNEAQLEKSRLLSDRFSAERPKGSFSTLEIQRTEQGDSAMYLCAAGQVTDTQYFGPGTRLTVL.

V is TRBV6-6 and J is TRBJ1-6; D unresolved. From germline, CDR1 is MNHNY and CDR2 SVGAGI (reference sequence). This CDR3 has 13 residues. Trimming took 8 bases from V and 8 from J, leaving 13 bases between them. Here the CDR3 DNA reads TGTGCCAGCGGTAGGGATCGGTATTCACCCCTCCACTTT. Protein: CASGRDRYSPLHF.

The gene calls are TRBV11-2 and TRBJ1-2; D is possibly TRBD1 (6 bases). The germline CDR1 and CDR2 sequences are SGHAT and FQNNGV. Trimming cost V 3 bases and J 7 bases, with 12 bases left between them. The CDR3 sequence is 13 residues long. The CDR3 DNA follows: TGTGCCAGCAGCTTTGGGAACAGGGCTGGCTACACCTTC. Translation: CASSFGNRAGYTF.

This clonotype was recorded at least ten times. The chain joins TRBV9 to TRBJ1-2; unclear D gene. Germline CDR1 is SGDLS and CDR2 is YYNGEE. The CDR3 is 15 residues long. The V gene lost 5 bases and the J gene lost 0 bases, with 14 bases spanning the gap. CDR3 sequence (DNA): TGTGCCAGCAGTCCCGAAGGGAGAGCTAACTATGGCTACACCTTC. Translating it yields CASSPEGRANYGYTF.

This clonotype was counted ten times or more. Here the CDR3 reads CASEVGDTQYF. The CDR3 nucleotides read TGTGCCAGCGAAGTGGGAGATACGCAGTATTTT. V is TRBV25-1 and J is TRBJ2-3; D gene unclear. This CDR3 is 11 amino acids long. The V end lost 8 bases, the J end lost 5 bases, and 8 bases lay between the germline ends. CDR1 MGHDK and CDR2 SYGVNS come from the germline V gene. The full variable domain, rest sourced from reference TRBV25-1 and TRBJ2-3, is EADIYQTPRYLVIGTGKKITLECSQTMGHDKMYWYQQDPGMELHLIHYSYGVNSTEKGDLSSESTVSRIRTEHFPLTLESARPSHTSQYLCASEVGDTQYFGPGTRLTVL.

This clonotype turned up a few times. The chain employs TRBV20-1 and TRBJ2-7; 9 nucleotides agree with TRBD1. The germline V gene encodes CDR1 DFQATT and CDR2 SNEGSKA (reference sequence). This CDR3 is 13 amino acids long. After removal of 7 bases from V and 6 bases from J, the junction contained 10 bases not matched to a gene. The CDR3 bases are TGCAGTGTTCCGGACAGGGGAGCTGCCGAGCAGTACTTC. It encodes CSVPDRGAAEQYF.

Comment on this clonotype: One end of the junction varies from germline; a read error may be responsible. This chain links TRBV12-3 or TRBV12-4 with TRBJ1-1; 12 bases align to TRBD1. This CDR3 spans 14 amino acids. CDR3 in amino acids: CASCRDRGLREALF. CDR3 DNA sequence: TGTGCCAGCTGCCGGGACAGGGGGCTTCGGGAAGCTCTCTTT.

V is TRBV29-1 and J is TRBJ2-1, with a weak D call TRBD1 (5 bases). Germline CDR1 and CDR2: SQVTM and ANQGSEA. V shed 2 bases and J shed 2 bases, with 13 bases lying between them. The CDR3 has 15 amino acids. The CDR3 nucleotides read TGCAGCGTTGAAAGTCAGGGTCGGACCTACAATGAGCAGTTCTTC. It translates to CSVESQGRTYNEQFF.

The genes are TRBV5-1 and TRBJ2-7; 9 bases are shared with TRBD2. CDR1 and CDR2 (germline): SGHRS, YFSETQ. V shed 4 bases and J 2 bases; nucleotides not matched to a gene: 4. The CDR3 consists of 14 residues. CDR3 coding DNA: TGCGCCAGCAGCCTCGGGACTAGCACCTACGAGCAGTACTTC. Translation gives CASSLGTSTYEQYF.

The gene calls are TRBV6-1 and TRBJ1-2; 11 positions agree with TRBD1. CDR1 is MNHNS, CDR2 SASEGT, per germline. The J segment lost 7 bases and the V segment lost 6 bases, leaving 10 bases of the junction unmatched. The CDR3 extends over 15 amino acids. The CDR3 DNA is TGTGCCAGCAGCCTCCTAGGACAGGGGGCGGCTGGCTACACCTTC. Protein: CASSLLGQGAAGYTF.